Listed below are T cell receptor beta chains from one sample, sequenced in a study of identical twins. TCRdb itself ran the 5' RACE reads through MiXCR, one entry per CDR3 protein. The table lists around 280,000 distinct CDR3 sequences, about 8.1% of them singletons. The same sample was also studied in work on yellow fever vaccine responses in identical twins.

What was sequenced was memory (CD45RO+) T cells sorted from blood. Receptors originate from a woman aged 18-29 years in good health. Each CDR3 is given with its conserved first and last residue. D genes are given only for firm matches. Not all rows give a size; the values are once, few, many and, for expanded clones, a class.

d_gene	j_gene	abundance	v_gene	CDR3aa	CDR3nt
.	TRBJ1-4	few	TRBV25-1	CASSVQGGNEKLFF	TGTGCCAGCAGTGTTCAGGGAGGTAATGAAAAACTGTTTTTT
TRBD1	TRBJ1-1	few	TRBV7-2	CASSPVQGVATEAFF	TGTGCCAGCAGCCCTGTCCAGGGGGTTGCAACTGAAGCTTTCTTT
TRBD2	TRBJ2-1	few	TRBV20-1	CSAGLAGGGFSYNEQFF	TGCAGTGCGGGGCTAGCGGGAGGAGGATTCTCCTACAATGAGCAGTTCTTC
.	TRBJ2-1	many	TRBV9	CASSLRTEDEQFF	TGTGCCAGCAGCCTTAGGACAGAAGATGAGCAGTTCTTC
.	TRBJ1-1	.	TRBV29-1	CSVVRSSGNTEAFF	TGCAGCGTTGTAAGGTCTTCTGGGAACACTGAAGCTTTCTTT
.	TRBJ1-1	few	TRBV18	CASSPLHGNTEAFF	TGTGCCAGCTCACCACTTCACGGCAACACTGAAGCTTTCTTT
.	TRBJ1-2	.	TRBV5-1	CASSFQGQPDGYTF	TGCGCCAGCAGCTTTCAAGGACAGCCGGATGGCTACACCTTC
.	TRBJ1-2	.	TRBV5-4	CASSLNTYGYTF	TGTGCCAGCAGCTTAAATACCTATGGCTACACCTTC
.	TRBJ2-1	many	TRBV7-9	CASSLSEAGDNEQFF	TGTGCCAGCAGCTTATCAGAAGCCGGGGACAATGAGCAGTTCTTC
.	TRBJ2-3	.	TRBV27	CASSIRGRTDTQYF	TGTGCCAGCAGTATCCGGGGGCGGACAGATACGCAGTATTTT
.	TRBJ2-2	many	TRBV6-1	CASSGQTGPTGELFF	TGTGCCAGCAGTGGTCAGACAGGCCCCACCGGGGAGCTGTTTTTT